In its sample, the clone carrying this TCR beta chain was seen many times. What it recognizes is unknown. This specimen comes from a study of metastatic and nonmetastatic thyroid tumors. Study-wide background: Comparative analysis of repertoires was undertaken across blood and tumor or nodule tissue obtained from malignant and benign thyroid patients. Study conclusions and caveats: Significantly greater TCR beta diversity was reportedly found in malignant thyroid tumors than in benign nodules (in blood and tumor).

No treatment had been given to any patient before thyroid surgery. There are 16 residues in the CDR3. V lost 0 bases and J 4 bases, leaving 13 bases between the germline ends. The germline V gene encodes CDR1 SGHVS and CDR2 FQNEAQ. TCRdb redid the clone calls on the PCR reads using MiXCR. Here the sample spans about 27,000 clones, around 16% being singletons. This sequence joins TRBV7-8 and TRBJ2-1, with D possibly matching TRBD1 (6 bases). Sequencing was performed on blood. The sequence came from a male donor with papillary thyroid cancer or a benign thyroid nodule (not recorded which). Some clones in this sample may be carry-over from other donors' samples. The CDR3 is CASSLAPGATYNEQFF. Written as DNA, the CDR3 is TGTGCCAGCAGCTTAGCGCCAGGGGCAACATACAATGAGCAGTTCTTC.